These T cell receptor beta chains were read from a single sample in a study of spatial heterogeneity in lung cancer. Each CDR3 protein gets one entry after TCRdb re-called the 5' RACE reads with MiXCR. The sample gives some 120,000 distinct CDR3 sequences, 12% of which show up once; 16% is in the top ten. Specimen: PBMCs, collected at follow-up. These receptor sequences come from a male donor with early-stage non-small cell lung cancer. The CDR3 runs from the conserved cysteine through the conserved F or W. A D gene is named only where the DNA matches it firmly. Some rows have no size entry. The others give once, few or many, or a class for an expanded clone.

j_call d_call v_call clone_size cdr3_aa cdr3_nt
TRBJ2-5 NA TRBV20-1 many CSARTSQETQYF TGCAGTGCTAGGACTAGCCAAGAGACCCAGTACTTC
TRBJ2-2 NA TRBV29-1 few CSVLDESNTGELFF TGCAGCGTCCTGGACGAATCGAACACCGGGGAGCTGTTTTTT
TRBJ1-5 TRBD1 TRBV20-1 many CSARGGTANQPQHF TGCAGTGCTAGAGGGGGGACAGCCAATCAGCCCCAGCATTTT
TRBJ2-3 NA TRBV21-1 NA CATTDREGTDTQYF TGTGCCACGACCGACAGGGAGGGCACAGATACGCAGTATTTT
TRBJ2-2 NA TRBV29-1 NA CSVDRGPGELFF TGCAGCGTTGACAGGGGCCCCGGGGAGCTGTTTTTT
TRBJ2-3 TRBD2 TRBV4-1 NA CASSQEAAGTSGDPSTDTQYF TGCGCCAGCAGCCAAGAGGCGGCTGGGACTAGCGGTGACCCTAGCACAGATACGCAGTATTTT
TRBJ1-2 NA TRBV18 NA CASSSNPQGHYGYTF TGTGCCAGCTCCTCCAACCCACAGGGCCACTATGGCTACACCTTC
TRBJ2-2 TRBD1 TRBV9 NA CASSPRQGNVAGELFF TGTGCCAGCAGCCCGCGACAGGGGAATGTTGCCGGGGAGCTGTTTTTT
TRBJ1-4 NA TRBV2 NA CASTFREKLFF TGTGCCAGCACATTTCGTGAAAAACTGTTTTTT
TRBJ2-1 NA TRBV6-5 few CASRVGTRNEQFF TGTGCCAGCAGGGTCGGGACTCGCAATGAGCAGTTCTTC
TRBJ1-2 NA TRBV6-1 NA CASSEESHTF TGTGCCAGCAGTGAAGAATCCCACACCTTC
TRBJ2-2 TRBD1 TRBV7-7 few CASSPEFGTGFTGELFF TGTGCTAGCAGCCCCGAATTCGGGACAGGGTTCACCGGGGAGCTGTTTTTT
TRBJ2-1 NA TRBV2 NA CASREDGYNEQFF TGTGCCAGCAGAGAGGACGGGTACAATGAGCAGTTCTTC
TRBJ1-2 NA TRBV20-1 NA CSADMSGVSNYGYTF TGCAGTGCTGATATGTCAGGGGTTTCTAACTATGGCTACACCTTC
TRBJ1-5 NA TRBV12-3/TRBV12-4 many CASRDTGTNQPQHF TGTGCCAGCAGAGATACAGGGACAAATCAGCCCCAGCATTTT
TRBJ2-1 TRBD1 TRBV7-8 NA CASSLLGQAYNEQFF TGTGCCAGCAGCTTACTGGGACAGGCTTACAATGAGCAGTTCTTC
TRBJ1-2 NA TRBV28 many CASSWGTNYGYTF TGTGCCAGCAGTTGGGGGACCAACTATGGCTACACCTTC
TRBJ2-7 TRBD1 TRBV5-1 NA CASSSTGGRPYEQYF TGCGCCAGCAGCTCGACAGGGGGCCGACCATACGAGCAGTACTTC
TRBJ1-5 NA TRBV28 few CASTLSGRGNQPQHF TGTGCCAGCACTTTGTCAGGCAGGGGTAATCAGCCCCAGCATTTT
TRBJ1-5 NA TRBV20-1 few CSGKAGNSNQPQHF TGCAGTGGAAAGGCAGGGAATAGCAATCAGCCCCAGCATTTT
TRBJ1-5 TRBD1 TRBV6-2/TRBV6-3 many CASSYDRVRNQPQHF TGTGCCAGCAGTTACGACAGGGTGAGAAATCAGCCCCAGCATTTT
TRBJ2-3 NA TRBV25-1 many CVPGRTDRTDTQYF TGTGTCCCAGGGAGGACGGATCGCACAGATACGCAGTATTTT
TRBJ2-2 NA TRBV4-2 NA CASSQDPRGTSSGELFF TGTGCCAGCAGCCAAGATCCCCGGGGGACTTCCTCCGGGGAGCTGTTTTTT
TRBJ1-1 NA TRBV24-1 many CATGSGANTEAFF TGTGCCACCGGTAGTGGGGCGAACACTGAAGCTTTCTTT
TRBJ2-5 TRBD2 TRBV7-9 NA CASSLGLAGRETQYF TGTGCCAGCAGCCTTGGTCTAGCGGGGCGCGAGACCCAGTACTTC
TRBJ2-3 NA TRBV7-9 NA CASSLVGQGTDTQYF TGTGCCAGCTCCCTAGTGGGCCAGGGCACAGATACGCAGTATTTT
TRBJ2-1 NA TRBV7-2 NA CASSLADSPYNEQFF TGTGCCAGCAGCTTAGCGGACTCTCCATACAATGAGCAGTTCTTC
TRBJ2-5 TRBD2 TRBV12-3/TRBV12-4 NA CASRGTTAGIQETQYF TGTGCCAGCAGGGGGACTACTGCGGGGATCCAAGAGACCCAGTACTTC
TRBJ2-5 NA TRBV6-2/TRBV6-3 NA CASSYIRGETQYF TGTGCCAGCAGTTACATCCGGGGAGAGACCCAGTACTTC
TRBJ1-1 TRBD1 TRBV2 few CASSEGTGNTEAFF TGTGCCAGCAGTGAAGGGACAGGGAACACTGAAGCTTTCTTT
TRBJ2-7 NA TRBV7-2 NA CASSLQWGFSYEQYF TGTGCCAGCAGCTTACAGTGGGGGTTCTCCTACGAGCAGTACTTC
TRBJ2-7 NA TRBV12-3/TRBV12-4 NA CASSSPSERWSYEQYF TGTGCCAGCAGTTCCCCCTCAGAGCGGTGGTCCTACGAGCAGTACTTC
TRBJ1-1 NA TRBV7-9 NA CASSGKPMNTEAFF TGTGCCAGCAGCGGAAAACCCATGAACACTGAAGCTTTCTTT
TRBJ1-2 NA TRBV5-1 many CASSYPTGSPDKSYGYTF TGCGCCAGCAGCTACCCCACAGGGTCCCCGGACAAATCCTATGGCTACACCTTC
TRBJ2-1 TRBD2 TRBV28 many CASSEPTGRGGNEQFF TGTGCCAGCAGTGAGCCGACAGGGCGGGGGGGCAATGAGCAGTTCTTC
TRBJ2-1 NA TRBV24-1 NA CATSPVGQGLNEQFF TGTGCCACCAGTCCCGTGGGGCAGGGGCTGAATGAGCAGTTCTTC
TRBJ2-3 TRBD2 TRBV20-1 NA CSARGLAGLSTDTQYF TGCAGTGCTAGAGGTCTAGCGGGGCTTAGCACAGATACGCAGTATTTT
TRBJ2-3 TRBD2 TRBV4-3 NA CASSRGTSGDSTDTQYF TGCGCCAGCAGCCGTGGGACTAGCGGGGATAGCACAGATACGCAGTATTTT
TRBJ2-7 TRBD1 TRBV27 NA CASSNRDREGEQYF TGTGCCAGCAGTAACCGGGACAGGGAGGGCGAGCAGTACTTC
TRBJ1-5 NA TRBV7-2 many CASSLGPDQPQHF TGTGCCAGCAGCTTAGGACCGGATCAGCCCCAGCATTTT
TRBJ2-3 TRBD2 TRBV20-1 NA CSVVAGGPRTDTQYF TGCAGTGTCGTAGCGGGGGGGCCGAGAACAGATACGCAGTATTTT
TRBJ2-3 NA TRBV10-1 NA CASSWTTSTDTQYF TGCGCCAGCAGTTGGACAACTAGCACAGATACGCAGTATTTT
TRBJ2-1 NA TRBV5-1 many CASSLDAGLGGNEQFF TGCGCCAGCAGCTTGGATGCTGGCCTAGGAGGTAATGAGCAGTTCTTC
TRBJ2-1 NA TRBV28 NA CASSWGVNEQFF TGTGCCAGCAGTTGGGGGGTAAATGAGCAGTTCTTC
TRBJ2-1 NA TRBV9 few CASSVGASHNEQFF TGTGCCAGCAGCGTAGGTGCTTCCCACAATGAGCAGTTCTTC
TRBJ1-2 NA TRBV28 many CASSLLETGYFPYGYTF TGTGCCAGCAGTTTACTTGAGACAGGATATTTCCCCTATGGCTACACCTTC